The 21 T cell receptor beta chains reported below all come from one sample, sequenced in a study of blood T cell repertoires in COVID-19. The protocol was immunoSEQ multiplex PCR, while the TCRdb copy is restricted to in-frame clones and leaves out a portion. The repertoire consists of about 150,000 clones, with roughly 82% occurring once and the leading ten covering around 15%. Sequencing was carried out using peripheral blood. These receptor sequences come from a human donor with acute or convalescent COVID-19. The donor label of this sample is uncertain.

The rearrangement joins TRBV5-1 to TRBJ2-5; 10 nucleotides line up with TRBD2. CDR1 SGHRS and CDR2 YFSETQ come from the germline V gene. The ends lost 4 bases at V and 4 bases at J; junction bases unmatched: 10. The CDR3 contains 16 residues. CDR3 in amino acids: CASSLGGSGGPETQYF. The CDR3 nucleotides are TGCGCCAGCAGCCTCGGGGGTAGCGGGGGGCCAGAGACCCAGTACTTC.

This clone was recorded once. The rearrangement joins TRBV27 to TRBJ1-1; 12 bases fit TRBD1. The V and J ends lost 6 bases and 2 bases, in that order; junction bases with no gene match: 4. The CDR3 spans 15 residues. Germline V gives CDR1 MNHEY, CDR2 SMNVEV (reference sequence). Here the CDR3 DNA reads TGTGCCAGCAGCCGGGACAGGGGGCGTAACACTGAAGCTTTCTTT. This encodes CASSRDRGRNTEAFF.

This clone was found a few times. CDR3 in DNA: TGTGCCAGCAGAATATCCGGGACAGCCAATTCACCCCTCCACTTT. It is translated as CASRISGTANSPLHF. J is TRBJ1-6 and V is TRBV9, with TRBD1 identical over 7 bases. The J segment lost 7 bases and the V segment lost 5 bases, leaving 9 bases of the junction unmatched. CDR1 is SGDLS, CDR2 YYNGEE, per germline. The CDR3 is made up of 15 amino acids.

The chain joins TRBV5-6 to TRBJ2-5, with D possibly being TRBD1 (6 bases). The CDR3 consists of 17 residues. CDR1 and CDR2 from the germline V gene are SGHDT and YYEEEE. V shed 0 bases and J shed 4 bases, with 19 bases lying between them. The chain's CDR3 is CASSLAFRQAIRETQYF. The CDR3 DNA follows: TGTGCCAGCAGCTTGGCATTCAGACAGGCGATCCGAGAGACCCAGTACTTC.

The J gene is TRBJ1-2, the V gene TRBV11-2, with D perhaps matching TRBD1 (6 bases). Germline V gene sequence: CDR1 SGHAT, CDR2 FQNNGV. The CDR3 is made up of 13 amino acids. The ends were cut back, 4 bases at V and 4 bases at J, with 10 bases in the middle. The CDR3 DNA follows: TGTGCCAGCAGCTATGGACAGACCTATGGCTACACCTTC. This gives the protein CASSYGQTYGYTF.

The V and J genes are TRBV3-1 (or the pseudogene TRBV3-2) and TRBJ1-6; perhaps TRBD1 as D (5 bases). The CDR3 runs 15 residues. The V end was cut by 1 base, the J end by 3 bases, with 7 bases between. CDR1 and CDR2 (germline): LGHDT, YNNKEL (reference sequence). The CDR3 DNA reads as TGTGCCAGCAGCCAAGGGGGCATCTATAATTCACCCCTCCACTTT. This translates into CASSQGGIYNSPLHF.

This chain joins TRBV5-1 and TRBJ2-2, with D uncertain. CDR3 length: 15 residues. V was cut by 4 bases and J by 4 bases, with 14 bases left in between. CDR1 is SGHRS, CDR2 YFSETQ, per germline. The CDR3 DNA sequence: TGCGCCAGCAGCCCCACCCGCTATTCCACCGGGGAGCTGTTTTTT. Amino acids: CASSPTRYSTGELFF.

Written as DNA, the CDR3 is TGTGCCAGCAGCTTCAGCGGGGCGGGTGTTAATTCACCCCTCCACTTT. Its protein product is CASSFSGAGVNSPLHF. The chain links TRBV5-6 to TRBJ1-6, with a possible D match to TRBD1 (5 bases). This CDR3 contains 16 residues. Germline values: CDR1 SGHDT, CDR2 YYEEEE. V shed 2 bases and J shed 6 bases, with 15 bases lying between them.

J is TRBJ2-1 and V is TRBV10-1; TRBD2 matches 10 bases. CDR1 is WNHNN, CDR2 SYGVQD, per germline (reference sequence). The CDR3 spans 16 residues. V lost 3 bases and J lost 6; bases outside the gene matches: 8. In DNA, the CDR3 is TGCGCCAGCAGTGATGTAGCGGGGGGCCGGCTCAATGAGCAGTTCTTC. This gives the protein CASSDVAGGRLNEQFF.

The chain carries TRBV11-2 and TRBJ2-4; a weak D match, TRBD2 (5 bases). The CDR3 spans 15 residues. CDR1 and CDR2 (germline): SGHAT, FQNNGV. Trimming cost V 2 bases and J 1 base, with 9 bases left between them. The CDR3, as DNA: TGTGCCAGCAGCTTACGTCGGGGTGCCAAAAACATTCAGTACTTC. Encoded protein: CASSLRRGAKNIQYF. The full variable domain, its missing parts supplied by reference TRBV11-2 and TRBJ2-4, is EAGVAQSPRYKIIEKRQSVAFWCNPISGHATLYWYQQILGQGPKLLIQFQNNGVVDDSQLPKDRFSAERLKGVDSTLKIQPAKLEDSAVYLCASSLRRGAKNIQYFGAGTRLSVL.

The chain joins TRBV25-1 to TRBJ1-3; D is possibly TRBD1 (6 bases). Germline CDR1 is MGHDK and CDR2 is SYGVNS. The ends were cut back, 7 bases at V and 3 bases at J, with 13 bases in the middle. CDR3 length equals 14 residues. The CDR3 loop reads CASKVSGDGNTIYF. Written as DNA, the CDR3 is TGTGCCAGCAAGGTTTCAGGGGATGGAAACACCATATATTTT.

This clone was counted only a few times. The chain carries TRBV29-1 and TRBJ1-2, with D possibly matching TRBD1 (6 bases). The CDR3 extends over 12 amino acids. Germline lookup yields CDR1 SQVTM and CDR2 ANQGSEA. Trimming removed 3 bases at V and 2 bases at J, with 7 bases between. Here the CDR3 DNA reads TGCAGCGTTGAGAGGGGGAACTATGGCTACACCTTC. Translating gives CSVERGNYGYTF.

The rearrangement links TRBV11-2 to TRBJ1-6; TRBD1 agrees at 9 bases. The CDR3 loop spans 14 amino acids. Germline CDR1 reads SGHAT; CDR2 reads FQNNGV. V was clipped by 3 bases and J by 14 bases; unmatched bases: 8. The CDR3 spells CASSFGTGSVTLHF. DNA of the CDR3: TGTGCCAGCAGCTTCGGGACAGGGAGTGTTACCCTCCACTTT.

The chain couples TRBV7-2 to TRBJ1-5; D might be TRBD1 (5 bases). The V and J ends lost 1 base and 5 bases respectively, with 15 bases between them. The germline V gene has CDR1 SGHTA and CDR2 FQGNSA. The CDR3 sequence is 16 residues long. CDR3 nucleotides: TGTGCCAGCAGCTTAGGGGCAGGGAATCCCCATCAGCCCCAGCATTTT. Its translation is CASSLGAGNPHQPQHF.

This chain connects TRBV13 to TRBJ2-3; 7 nucleotides line up with TRBD2. CDR1 is PRHDT, CDR2 FYEKMQ, per germline (reference sequence). The junction had 8 bases not matched to a gene; V was cut back by 1 base and J by 4 bases. The CDR3 runs to 16 residues. The CDR3 coding sequence is TGTGCCAGCAGCTTAGAGACTAGCAGTTCGGCAGATACGCAGTATTTT. Its protein product is CASSLETSSSADTQYF.

This clone has only a few counts. V and J are TRBV7-9 and TRBJ1-1; 7 bases fit TRBD1. Germline CDR1 and CDR2: SEHNR and FQNEAQ (reference sequence). This CDR3 is 13 amino acids long. The V and J ends lost 5 bases and 9 bases, in that order; junction bases with no gene match: 9. CDR3 nucleotides: TGTGCCAGCAGCGACAGGGAAAGTGGGAAAGCTTTCTTT. Its protein is CASSDRESGKAFF. The whole variable domain, filled in from reference TRBV7-9 and TRBJ1-1, reads DTGVSQNPRHKITKRGQNVTFRCDPISEHNRLYWYRQTLGQGPEFLTYFQNEAQLEKSRLLSDRFSAERPKGSFSTLEIQRTEQGDSAMYLCASSDRESGKAFFGQGTRLTVV.

This clone was seen a handful of times. The genes are TRBV11-2 and TRBJ1-4, with a tentative D call TRBD1 (5 bases). V lost 0 bases and J 11 bases, leaving 16 bases between the germline ends. Germline V gives CDR1 SGHAT, CDR2 FQNNGV. There are 15 residues in the CDR3. CDR3 protein: CASSLEPSPGGKLFF. The CDR3 DNA is TGTGCCAGCAGCTTAGAGCCCTCCCCCGGGGGTAAACTGTTTTTT. Complete variable domain (other parts from reference TRBV11-2 and TRBJ1-4): EAGVAQSPRYKIIEKRQSVAFWCNPISGHATLYWYQQILGQGPKLLIQFQNNGVVDDSQLPKDRFSAERLKGVDSTLKIQPAKLEDSAVYLCASSLEPSPGGKLFFGSGTQLSVL.

V usage is TRBV6-5 and J usage is TRBJ2-1; 10 positions match TRBD2. The CDR3 is 15 residues long. Trimming took 5 bases from V and 4 from J; bases not matched to a gene: 5. Per the germline V gene, CDR1 is MNHEY and CDR2 is SVGAGI. The CDR3 sequence: CASSPNSGGYNEQFF. DNA of the CDR3: TGTGCCAGCAGTCCCAATAGCGGGGGGTACAATGAGCAGTTCTTC.

This clone was detected only a few times. Other DNA sequences within the sample encode an identical CDR3. The chain employs TRBV7-2 and TRBJ1-1; 7 bases align to TRBD1. Germline trimming cut 3 bases from V and 1 base from J; bases unmatched to any gene: 2. Germline V gives CDR1 SGHTA, CDR2 FQGNSA. The CDR3 is 14 residues long. CDR3 nucleotides: TGTGCCAGCAGCTTGACAGGGAGGAACACTGAAGCTTTCTTT. The encoded protein is CASSLTGRNTEAFF.

J is TRBJ2-7 and V is TRBV7-2; 9 nucleotides line up with TRBD1. CDR3 length: 16 residues. V was pared by 4 bases and J by 2 bases, with 9 bases of the junction left unmatched. CDR1 and CDR2 (germline): SGHTA, FQGNSA. The CDR3 region is CASSSRPGQGTYEQYF. CDR3 DNA sequence: TGTGCCAGCAGCTCCCGACCTGGACAGGGGACCTACGAGCAGTACTTC.

The chain has TRBV18 and TRBJ2-7; 10 bases line up with TRBD1. Germline-derived CDR1 and CDR2 are KGHSH and LQKENI. The CDR3 consists of 15 residues. Unmatched junction bases numbered 2, after V lost 3 bases and J lost 0 bases. In DNA, the CDR3 is TGTGCCAGCTCACCGGGACAGGGGAGCTCCTACGAGCAGTACTTC. Residues: CASSPGQGSSYEQYF.